This paragraph covers one T cell receptor beta chain sequence. The sample belongs to a study of blood T cell repertoires in COVID-19. Overall study: Acute-phase and convalescent COVID-19 samples originated in the United States, Italy and Spain. Nucleic acid was either cDNA or gDNA, and it came from T cells, B-cell-depleted T cells, or PBMCs.

The protocol was immunoSEQ multiplex PCR, while the TCRdb copy is restricted to in-frame clones and leaves out a portion. The sample contains over 200,000 clones, 88% of which appear only once. CDR3 size: 16 residues. Trimming shortened V by 7 bases and J by 2 bases, and 20 bases separated the two germline ends. Looked up from germline, CDR1 is SGHVT and CDR2 is SQSDAQ. Input material: peripheral blood. The TCR sequence derives from a woman younger than 45 with acute or convalescent COVID-19. V is TRBV7-4 and J is TRBJ2-5; the D gene is possibly TRBD2 (5 bases). For the CDR3, the DNA is TGTGCCAGCAAACTATTTTCGGAATGGGAGCAAGAGACCCAGTACTTC. Residues: CASKLFSEWEQETQYF.